The rows below give T cell receptor beta chains drawn from one sample of a study of regulatory T cells in long-lasting Graves disease. TCRdb processed the multiplex PCR reads anew with MiXCR; each CDR3 protein has one entry. In the table there are 600,000 to 800,000 distinct CDR3 sequences, around 32% of which are singletons. Source: peripheral blood mononuclear cells (PBMCs), taken when the disease was refractory, from a patient treated with antithyroid drugs. The receptors stem from a female donor with Graves disease. Both conserved end residues are part of each CDR3. The D gene is left open where the match is weak. Rows may omit the clone size; those that give it use once, few, many or a size class.

CDR3aa: CASSSGLTTTDTQYF
CDR3nt: TGCGCCAGCAGCTCCGGACTGACCACCACAGATACGCAGTATTTT
v_gene: TRBV5-1
j_gene: TRBJ2-3
d_gene: -
abundance: -

CDR3aa: CSVEGDANGYTF
CDR3nt: TGCAGCGTTGAAGGTGACGCGAATGGCTACACCTTC
v_gene: TRBV29-1
j_gene: TRBJ1-2
d_gene: -
abundance: -

CDR3aa: CAASRTGHEKLFF
CDR3nt: TGTGCCGCCAGCAGGACAGGGCACGAAAAACTGTTTTTT
v_gene: TRBV15
j_gene: TRBJ1-4
d_gene: TRBD1
abundance: -

CDR3aa: CASSLAAESSYEQYF
CDR3nt: TGCGCCAGCAGCTTGGCGGCCGAGAGCTCCTACGAGCAGTACTTC
v_gene: TRBV5-1
j_gene: TRBJ2-7
d_gene: -
abundance: -

CDR3aa: CSAGQSPNSPLHF
CDR3nt: TGCAGTGCCGGACAGAGCCCTAATTCACCCCTCCACTTT
v_gene: TRBV20-1
j_gene: TRBJ1-6
d_gene: -
abundance: few

CDR3aa: CASSQEYGTEAFF
CDR3nt: TGTGCCAGCAGCCAAGAGTACGGAACTGAAGCTTTCTTT
v_gene: TRBV3-1
j_gene: TRBJ1-1
d_gene: -
abundance: few

CDR3aa: CASSYSTRRDSDTGELFF
CDR3nt: TGTGCCAGCAGTTACTCAACGCGCCGGGACAGCGACACCGGGGAGCTGTTTTTT
v_gene: TRBV6-8
j_gene: TRBJ2-2
d_gene: TRBD1
abundance: -

CDR3aa: CASSSPSRELYEQYF
CDR3nt: TGTGCCAGCAGCTCCCCCTCGCGGGAGTTATACGAGCAGTACTTC
v_gene: TRBV11-2
j_gene: TRBJ2-7
d_gene: TRBD2
abundance: many

CDR3aa: CASSTASTSYGGNEQFF
CDR3nt: TGTGCCAGCAGTACTGCCTCCACGTCGTATGGAGGGAATGAGCAGTTCTTC
v_gene: TRBV27
j_gene: TRBJ2-1
d_gene: -
abundance: -

CDR3aa: CASSSGSGEAFF
CDR3nt: TGCGCCAGCAGCTCGGGTTCCGGTGAAGCTTTCTTT
v_gene: TRBV5-1
j_gene: TRBJ1-1
d_gene: -
abundance: few

CDR3aa: CASSITGAGNQPQHF
CDR3nt: TGTGCCAGTAGTATAACGGGGGCCGGCAATCAGCCCCAGCATTTT
v_gene: TRBV19
j_gene: TRBJ1-5
d_gene: -
abundance: once

CDR3aa: CASSLAVRGNQPQRF
CDR3nt: TGTGCCAGCAGTTTAGCGGTCCGCGGAAATCAGCCCCAGCGTTTT
v_gene: TRBV7-2
j_gene: TRBJ1-5
d_gene: -
abundance: -

CDR3aa: CASSVSYPSQGNGYTF
CDR3nt: TGTGCCAGCAGCGTATCCTATCCGTCACAGGGCAATGGCTACACCTTC
v_gene: TRBV9
j_gene: TRBJ1-2
d_gene: -
abundance: -

CDR3aa: CASSPAGLGLYEQYF
CDR3nt: TGTGCCAGCTCACCCGCTGGTCTGGGCCTCTACGAGCAGTACTTC
v_gene: TRBV18
j_gene: TRBJ2-7
d_gene: -
abundance: few

CDR3aa: CAISAGTGVNTEAFF
CDR3nt: TGTGCCATCAGTGCCGGGACAGGGGTGAACACTGAAGCTTTCTTT
v_gene: TRBV10-3
j_gene: TRBJ1-1
d_gene: TRBD1
abundance: -

CDR3aa: CASSLGQGINEKLFF
CDR3nt: TGTGCCAGCAGCTTAGGACAGGGCATTAATGAAAAACTGTTTTTT
v_gene: TRBV7-7
j_gene: TRBJ1-4
d_gene: TRBD1
abundance: -

CDR3aa: CASSLQQGGNYEQYF
CDR3nt: TGTGCCAGCAGCTTACAACAGGGCGGTAACTACGAGCAGTACTTC
v_gene: TRBV7-6
j_gene: TRBJ2-7
d_gene: -
abundance: -

CDR3aa: CASSVQGTLNTEAFF
CDR3nt: TGTGCCAGCAGCGTCCAGGGTACCTTGAACACTGAAGCTTTCTTT
v_gene: TRBV9
j_gene: TRBJ1-1
d_gene: -
abundance: -

CDR3aa: CASSVPGRGTEAFF
CDR3nt: TGTGCCAGCAGTGTTCCAGGGAGGGGCACTGAAGCTTTCTTT
v_gene: TRBV25-1
j_gene: TRBJ1-1
d_gene: -
abundance: -

CDR3aa: CASSEGLALETQYF
CDR3nt: TGCGCCAGCAGTGAGGGACTAGCGTTGGAGACCCAGTACTTC
v_gene: TRBV2
j_gene: TRBJ2-5
d_gene: TRBD2
abundance: -

CDR3aa: CASSLAGGAGYGYTF
CDR3nt: TGCGCCAGCAGCTTGGCCGGGGGGGCCGGCTATGGCTACACCTTC
v_gene: TRBV5-1
j_gene: TRBJ1-2
d_gene: -
abundance: few

CDR3aa: CASTHEGDGYTF
CDR3nt: TGTGCCAGCACGCACGAAGGGGATGGCTACACCTTC
v_gene: TRBV11-2
j_gene: TRBJ1-2
d_gene: -
abundance: many

CDR3aa: CASSPEGQGTETQYF
CDR3nt: TGTGCCAGCAGCCCAGAGGGACAGGGAACGGAGACCCAGTACTTC
v_gene: TRBV6-2/TRBV6-3
j_gene: TRBJ2-5
d_gene: TRBD1
abundance: once

CDR3aa: CASSPTQGQGSGYTF
CDR3nt: TGCGCCAGCAGCCCGACCCAGGGACAGGGAAGTGGCTACACCTTC
v_gene: TRBV5-1
j_gene: TRBJ1-2
d_gene: TRBD1
abundance: once

CDR3aa: CASSQEGLAGLAKNIQYF
CDR3nt: TGTGCCAGCAGCCAAGAGGGACTAGCGGGACTAGCCAAAAACATTCAGTACTTC
v_gene: TRBV3-1
j_gene: TRBJ2-4
d_gene: TRBD2
abundance: -

CDR3aa: CASSERSVSNYEQYF
CDR3nt: TGTGCCAGCAGTGAACGAAGCGTTTCTAACTACGAGCAGTACTTC
v_gene: TRBV2
j_gene: TRBJ2-7
d_gene: -
abundance: many

CDR3aa: CASSPRGSKTEKLFF
CDR3nt: TGTGCCAGCAGCCCACGTGGGAGTAAAACGGAAAAACTGTTTTTT
v_gene: TRBV6-1
j_gene: TRBJ1-4
d_gene: -
abundance: many

CDR3aa: CASKPRGADYGYTF
CDR3nt: TGTGCCAGCAAACCTCGGGGGGCAGACTATGGCTACACCTTC
v_gene: TRBV12-3/TRBV12-4
j_gene: TRBJ1-2
d_gene: -
abundance: -

CDR3aa: CASSLSLGAYGYTF
CDR3nt: TGTGCCAGCAGTTTATCATTGGGAGCCTATGGCTACACCTTC
v_gene: TRBV27
j_gene: TRBJ1-2
d_gene: -
abundance: -

CDR3aa: CASTSGQVLFF
CDR3nt: TGTGCCAGCACCTCTGGACAAGTCCTGTTTTTT
v_gene: TRBV3-1
j_gene: TRBJ1-4
d_gene: -
abundance: -

CDR3aa: CASSLASPNSPLHF
CDR3nt: TGTGCCAGCAGCTTGGCTTCACCGAATTCACCCCTCCACTTT
v_gene: TRBV5-6
j_gene: TRBJ1-6
d_gene: -
abundance: -

CDR3aa: CASSHAGYGDEQYF
CDR3nt: TGTGCCAGCAGCCACGCAGGGTATGGCGACGAGCAGTACTTC
v_gene: TRBV3-1
j_gene: TRBJ2-7
d_gene: -
abundance: few

CDR3aa: CASNSADGFNQPQHF
CDR3nt: TGTGCCAGCAACTCGGCGGACGGTTTCAATCAGCCCCAGCATTTT
v_gene: TRBV7-9
j_gene: TRBJ1-5
d_gene: -
abundance: -

CDR3aa: CASHKPGGYEQYF
CDR3nt: TGTGCCAGCCATAAACCGGGAGGCTACGAGCAGTACTTC
v_gene: TRBV7-9
j_gene: TRBJ2-7
d_gene: TRBD2
abundance: -

CDR3aa: CASRVDREGTEAFF
CDR3nt: TGTGCCAGCAGGGTAGACAGGGAAGGGACTGAAGCTTTCTTT
v_gene: TRBV12-3/TRBV12-4
j_gene: TRBJ1-1
d_gene: TRBD1
abundance: many

CDR3aa: CASSHSGAGDFPNYGYTF
CDR3nt: TGTGCCAGCAGCCACTCTGGGGCAGGGGACTTCCCTAACTATGGCTACACCTTC
v_gene: TRBV5-8
j_gene: TRBJ1-2
d_gene: -
abundance: once

CDR3aa: CASSPTRDRDSEQYF
CDR3nt: TGTGCCAGCAGCCCCACCCGGGACAGGGACTCCGAGCAGTACTTC
v_gene: TRBV7-3
j_gene: TRBJ2-7
d_gene: TRBD1
abundance: many

CDR3aa: CASSLGGNEKLFF
CDR3nt: TGCGCCAGCAGCTTAGGGGGAAATGAAAAACTGTTTTTT
v_gene: TRBV5-1
j_gene: TRBJ1-4
d_gene: -
abundance: few

CDR3aa: CASSLDRDRLLSEQFF
CDR3nt: TGTGCCAGCAGCTTAGACCGGGACAGGCTGCTGAGTGAGCAGTTCTTC
v_gene: TRBV11-2
j_gene: TRBJ2-1
d_gene: TRBD1
abundance: many